This TCR beta chain was identified in a study of T-cell memory formation after mild COVID-19. Notes on the study in general: Clones contracting across day 15 to 85 had a balanced CD4/CD8 profile; later expanding clones leaned CD4+.

5'RACE with constant-segment primers built TCRalpha and TCRbeta cDNA libraries with UMIs. TCRdb itself ran the 5' RACE reads through MiXCR, one entry per CDR3 protein. The table records 90,000 to 130,000 distinct CDR3 sequences, roughly a sixth of them present only once. With regard to this clonotype: What it binds is unknown.

Germline V gene sequence: CDR1 SGHTA, CDR2 FQGNSA. This CDR3 contains 17 residues. The V segment lost 6 bases and the J segment 4 bases; nucleotides outside the gene matches: 12. Source material: PBMCs or a T cell subset sorted from them (not recorded which). This TCR was sampled from a young man who had mild COVID-19 (a few samples of this study predate the infection). Cell type and time point are not known. The V and J genes are TRBV7-2 and TRBJ2-2, with 9 nucleotides matching TRBD2. As DNA, the CDR3 is TGTGCCAGCAGGCGGGGGGGCAGGGACGCCGGCACCGGGGAGCTGTTTTTT. This translates into CASRRGGRDAGTGELFF.